This paragraph covers one TCR beta chain sequence. Its matching antigen is unknown. This specimen belongs to a study of cytomegalovirus exposure and HLA in healthy donors. Points from the study as a whole: In a later analysis, TCR beta V- and J-gene trimming was associated with a missense DCLRE1C variant. Later, an analysis found that common viral pathogens appeared to be linked with several of the most significant clusters.

This CDR3 comprises 16 residues. CDR1 is LGHNA and CDR2 is YSLEER in the germline V gene. V lost 5 bases, J lost 1 base, and 7 bases stayed unmatched. The PCR was carried out with 60 Vbeta primers and 13 Jbeta primers. As originally analysed: Later, roughly 77 million unique TCR beta chains were counted in an analysis, and about 12 million of them were shared. Only in-frame clones appear in the TCRdb table, and some are missing; sequencing was by immunoSEQ multiplex PCR. D and trimming were read from the DNA, whereas the V and J calls and clone size are those reported in that table. The sample records 180,000 or so clones, 82% being singletons.

This sequence was found in a man in his forties in good health and CMV-seronegative. What was sequenced was PBMCs. This chain links TRBV4-3 with TRBJ2-5, with TRBD2 matching 10 bases. The CDR3 sequence is CASSAIAGGSQETQYF. The DNA for the CDR3 is TGCGCCAGCAGCGCCATAGCGGGGGGATCCCAAGAGACCCAGTACTTC.